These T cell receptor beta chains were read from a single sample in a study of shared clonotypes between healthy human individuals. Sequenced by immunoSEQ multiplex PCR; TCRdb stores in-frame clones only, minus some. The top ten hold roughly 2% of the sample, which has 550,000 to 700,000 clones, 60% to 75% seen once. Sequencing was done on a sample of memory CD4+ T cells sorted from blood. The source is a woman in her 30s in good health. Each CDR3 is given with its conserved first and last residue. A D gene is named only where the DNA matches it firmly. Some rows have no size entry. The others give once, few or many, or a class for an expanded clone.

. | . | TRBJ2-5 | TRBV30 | CAWSSRETQYF | TGTGCCTGGAGTTCACGAGAGACCCAGTACTTC
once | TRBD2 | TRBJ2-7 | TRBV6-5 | CASSYAGDSYEQYF | TGTGCCAGCAGTTACGCGGGGGACTCCTACGAGCAGTACTTC
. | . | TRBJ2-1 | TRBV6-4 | CASSDTGYYNEQFF | TGTGCCAGCAGTGACACGGGTTACTACAATGAGCAGTTCTTC
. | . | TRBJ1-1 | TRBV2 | CASRVDRRNTEAFF | TGTGCCAGCAGGGTAGACAGACGTAACACTGAAGCTTTCTTT
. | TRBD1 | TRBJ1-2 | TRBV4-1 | CASSQEAQTGGNYGYTF | TGCGCCAGCAGCCAAGAAGCCCAAACAGGGGGAAACTATGGCTACACCTTC
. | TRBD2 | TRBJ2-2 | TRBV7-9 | CASSPGGPRTGELFF | TGTGCCAGCAGCCCGGGAGGGCCGCGGACCGGGGAGCTGTTTTTT
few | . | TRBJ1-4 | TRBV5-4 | CASSFGATNEKLFF | TGTGCCAGCAGCTTTGGCGCAACTAATGAAAAACTGTTTTTT
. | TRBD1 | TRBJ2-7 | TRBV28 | CASRTPGQGAGEQYF | TGTGCCAGCAGAACTCCGGGACAGGGGGCGGGGGAGCAGTACTTC
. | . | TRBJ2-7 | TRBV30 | CAWSWGDYEQYF | TGTGCCTGGAGTTGGGGGGATTACGAGCAGTACTTC
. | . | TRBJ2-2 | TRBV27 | CASSLSGTGGLFF | TGTGCCAGCAGTTTATCGGGCACCGGGGGGCTGTTTTTT
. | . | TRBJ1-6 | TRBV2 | CASRPRTTNSPLHF | TGTGCCAGCAGGCCGAGAACCACTAATTCACCCCTCCACTTT
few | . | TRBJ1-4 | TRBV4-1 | CASSQARVGEKLFF | TGCGCCAGCAGCCAGGCAAGGGTAGGGGAAAAACTGTTTTTT
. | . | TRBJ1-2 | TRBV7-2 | CASSHLKGGLYGYTF | TGTGCCAGCAGCCACCTAAAGGGCGGCCTCTATGGCTACACCTTC
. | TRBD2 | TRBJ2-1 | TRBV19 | CASSIEPRLAGGRNEQFF | TGTGCCAGTAGTATAGAACCCCGCCTAGCGGGAGGAAGAAATGAGCAGTTCTTC
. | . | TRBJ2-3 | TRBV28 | CASLAPRDLFTYTQYF | TGTGCCAGCCTGGCGCCGCGGGACCTTTTCACATATACGCAGTATTTT
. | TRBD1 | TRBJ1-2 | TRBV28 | CASSLGQGNYGYTF | TGTGCCAGCAGTTTGGGACAGGGTAACTATGGCTACACCTTC
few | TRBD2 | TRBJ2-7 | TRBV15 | CATSREVGLASHEQYF | TGTGCCACCAGCAGAGAGGTAGGACTAGCATCCCACGAGCAGTACTTC
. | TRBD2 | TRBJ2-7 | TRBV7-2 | CASSTQRDAYEQYF | TGTGCCAGCAGCACCCAGCGGGATGCCTACGAGCAGTACTTC
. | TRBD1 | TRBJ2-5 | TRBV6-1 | CASSPWTGLETQYF | TGTGCCAGCAGTCCTTGGACAGGGCTGGAGACCCAGTACTTC
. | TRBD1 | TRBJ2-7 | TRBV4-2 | CASSQPPGGQGTYEQYF | TGTGCCAGCAGCCAACCCCCCGGGGGACAGGGAACCTACGAGCAGTACTTC
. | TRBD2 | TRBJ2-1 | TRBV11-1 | CASSSGLAGRNEQFF | TGTGCCAGCAGTTCGGGACTAGCGGGCCGGAATGAGCAGTTCTTC
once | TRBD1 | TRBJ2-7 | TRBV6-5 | CASSPTGGPYEQYF | TGTGCCAGCAGCCCGACAGGGGGCCCCTACGAGCAGTACTTC